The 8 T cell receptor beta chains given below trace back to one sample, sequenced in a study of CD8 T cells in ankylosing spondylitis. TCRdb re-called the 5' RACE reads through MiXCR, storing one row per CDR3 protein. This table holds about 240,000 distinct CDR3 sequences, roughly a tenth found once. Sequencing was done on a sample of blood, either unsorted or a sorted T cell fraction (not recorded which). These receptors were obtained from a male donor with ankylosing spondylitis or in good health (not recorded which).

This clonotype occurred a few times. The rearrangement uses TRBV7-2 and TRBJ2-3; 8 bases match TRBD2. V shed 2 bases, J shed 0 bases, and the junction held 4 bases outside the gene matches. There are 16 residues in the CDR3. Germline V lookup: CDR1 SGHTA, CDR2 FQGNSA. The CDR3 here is CASSLRERGSTDTQYF. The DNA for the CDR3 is TGTGCCAGCAGCTTAAGGGAGCGGGGGAGCACAGATACGCAGTATTTT.

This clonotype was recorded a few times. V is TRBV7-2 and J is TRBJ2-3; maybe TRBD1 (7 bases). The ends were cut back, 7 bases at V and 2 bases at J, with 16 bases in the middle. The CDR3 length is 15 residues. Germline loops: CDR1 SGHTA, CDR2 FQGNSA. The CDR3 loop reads CASTRGGTDTDTQYF. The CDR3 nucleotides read TGTGCCAGCACCCGAGGGGGGACAGACACAGATACGCAGTATTTT.

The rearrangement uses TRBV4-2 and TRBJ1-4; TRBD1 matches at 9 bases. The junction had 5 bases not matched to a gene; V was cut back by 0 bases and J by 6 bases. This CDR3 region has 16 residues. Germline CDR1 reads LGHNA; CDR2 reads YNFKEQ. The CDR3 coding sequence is TGTGCCAGCAGCCAAGATGGATACAGGGGGCATGAAAAACTGTTTTTT. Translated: CASSQDGYRGHEKLFF.

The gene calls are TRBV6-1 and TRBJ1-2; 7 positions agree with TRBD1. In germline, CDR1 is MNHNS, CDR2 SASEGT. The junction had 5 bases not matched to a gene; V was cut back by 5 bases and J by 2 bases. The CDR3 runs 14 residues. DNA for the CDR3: TGTGCCAGCAGTCGACAGGGACCCAACTATGGCTACACCTTC. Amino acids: CASSRQGPNYGYTF.

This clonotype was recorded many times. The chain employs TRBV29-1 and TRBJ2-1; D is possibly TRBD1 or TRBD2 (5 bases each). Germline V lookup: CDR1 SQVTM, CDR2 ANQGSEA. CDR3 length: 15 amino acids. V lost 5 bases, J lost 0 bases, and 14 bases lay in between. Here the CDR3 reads CSVMGVWGSYNEQFF. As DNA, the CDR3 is TGCAGCGTTATGGGGGTTTGGGGCTCCTACAATGAGCAGTTCTTC.

The CDR3 loop reads CAWSRRPGRNTIYF. DNA of the CDR3: TGTGCCTGGAGCCGAAGGCCCGGTCGAAACACCATATATTTT. The rearrangement joins TRBV30 to TRBJ1-3; D is undetermined. This CDR3 is 14 amino acids long. Germline values: CDR1 GTSNPN, CDR2 SVGIG (reference sequence). The V gene lost 3 bases and the J gene lost 5 bases, with 14 bases spanning the gap.

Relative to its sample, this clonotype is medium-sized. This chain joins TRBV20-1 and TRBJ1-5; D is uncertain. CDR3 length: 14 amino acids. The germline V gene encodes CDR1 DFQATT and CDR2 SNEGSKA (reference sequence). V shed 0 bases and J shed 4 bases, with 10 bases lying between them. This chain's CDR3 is CSAREAGPNQPQHF. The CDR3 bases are TGCAGTGCTAGAGAGGCCGGTCCAAATCAGCCCCAGCATTTT.

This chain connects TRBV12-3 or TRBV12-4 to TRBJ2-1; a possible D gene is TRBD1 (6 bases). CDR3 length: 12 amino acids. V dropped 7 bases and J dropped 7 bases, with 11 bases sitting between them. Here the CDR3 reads CASIFTGNEQFF. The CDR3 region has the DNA TGTGCCAGCATCTTCACAGGGAATGAGCAGTTCTTC.